What follows are 8 T cell receptor beta chains derived from one specimen sequenced in a study of T cell repertoires in cytomegalovirus infection (dated by TCRdb to between 2018 and 2020). Reads for this sample came from an Illumina HiSeq 1500. The public reads were reanalyzed by TCRdb: fastp trimming at Q25, MiXCR alignment, in-frame beta chains only. Each CDR3 protein appears once, grouped with its most common genes and DNA. Counted in this sample were about 360,000 distinct CDR3 sequences; about a sixth of them appeared once. The top ten constitute less than 9.5% of the sample. The sequencing input was PBMCs. The receptors were sampled from a human donor in good health (CMV status not recorded). Some clones in this sample may be carry-over from other donors' samples.

This chain joins TRBV29-1 and TRBJ2-5; a weak D match, TRBD1 (7 bases). In germline, CDR1 is SQVTM, CDR2 ANQGSEA. The CDR3 contains 14 residues. V was pared by 7 bases and J by 5 bases, with 20 bases between. DNA of the CDR3: TGCAGCGCCGAATTTCCAGGGGGGTGGGAGACCCAGTACTTC. Its protein is CSAEFPGGWETQYF.

This clonotype was recorded a few times. This chain links TRBV20-1 with TRBJ2-3; D is possibly TRBD1 (6 bases). From germline, CDR1 is DFQATT and CDR2 SNEGSKA (reference sequence). Trimming took 6 bases from V and 8 from J, leaving 15 bases between them. The CDR3 sequence is 12 residues long. Written as DNA, the CDR3 is TGCAGTGCCGCAGAACAGGGTTTTACGCAGTATTTT. This translates into CSAAEQGFTQYF.

This chain connects TRBV6-2 or TRBV6-3 to TRBJ2-3; 8 nucleotides match TRBD2. This CDR3 is built from 14 residues. Germline V gene data show CDR1 as MNHEY and CDR2 as SVGEGT. J was trimmed by 7 bases and V by 6 bases; bases with no gene match: 9. This CDR3 reads CASSPISGIYTQYF. The CDR3 bases are TGTGCCAGCAGCCCTATTAGCGGGATTTATACGCAGTATTTT.

This chain links TRBV6-5 with TRBJ2-4; TRBD2 might be the D (5 bases). CDR3 length equals 16 residues. The ends were cut back, 6 bases at V and 8 bases at J, with 23 bases in the middle. CDR1 and CDR2 (germline): MNHEY, SVGAGI. CDR3 sequence reads: CASSYTYSVEADIQYF. The CDR3 nucleotides are TGTGCCAGCAGCTACACTTACAGTGTGGAGGCAGACATTCAGTACTTC.

This clonotype turned up a few times. J is TRBJ1-5 and V is TRBV20-1; D is undetermined. The ends were cut back, 7 bases at V and 3 bases at J, with 13 bases in the middle. Germline assignment: CDR1 DFQATT and CDR2 SNEGSKA (reference sequence). CDR3 length: 13 amino acids. CDR3 sequence: CSVTESSNQPQHF. The CDR3 bases are TGCAGTGTGACGGAGAGTTCCAATCAGCCCCAGCATTTT.

This clonotype was seen many times. The chain combines TRBV28 with TRBJ2-1, with D uncertain. The CDR3 totals 10 residues. Germline V gene data show CDR1 as MDHEN and CDR2 as SYDVKM. With 3 bases removed from V and 6 bases from J, the gap between germline ends came to 0 bases. The CDR3 nucleotides read TGTGCCAGCAGTTTCAATGAGCAGTTCTTC. Translated: CASSFNEQFF.

This clonotype was counted a few times. This chain connects TRBV29-1 to TRBJ2-1, with 9 bases matching TRBD1. The CDR3 contains 13 residues. With 7 bases clipped from V and 4 bases from J, the junction kept 5 bases outside the gene matches. Germline CDR1 is SQVTM and CDR2 is ANQGSEA. The CDR3 DNA reads TGCAGCGCGTCCGGGACAGGGTACAATGAGCAGTTCTTC. It specifies CSASGTGYNEQFF.

The genes are TRBV4-1 and TRBJ1-1, with D possibly TRBD1 on 5 matching bases. The CDR3 consists of 11 residues. V was cut by 3 bases and J by 11 bases, with 10 bases left in between. Germline CDR1 reads MGHRA; CDR2 reads YSYEKL. The CDR3 region has the DNA TGCGCCAGCAGCCAGGGACGCCTGGCTTTCTTT. It encodes CASSQGRLAFF.